Below, 21 T cell receptor beta chains from the same sample are listed, as sequenced in a study of breast tumors, draining lymph nodes, adjacent tissues. Breast cancer patients provided tissue from their axillary draining lymph nodes. TCRdb re-called the multiplex PCR reads with MiXCR, one entry per CDR3 protein. Here the sample spans 150,000 to 200,000 distinct CDR3 sequences, 33% being singletons. Sample: axillary lymph node tissue. The receptors originated from a female donor with breast cancer. Some clones in this sample may be carry-over from other donors' samples.

This clonotype was seen only a few times. The chain is built from TRBV30 and TRBJ2-4; 7 nucleotides line up with TRBD1. Per the germline V gene, CDR1 is GTSNPN and CDR2 is SVGIG (reference sequence). Trimming took 7 bases from V and 0 from J; bases not matched to a gene: 9. CDR3 length: 15 amino acids. The CDR3 nucleotides read TGTGCCTTTCGGGGACAGTCCCTAGCCAAAAACATTCAGTACTTC. It codes for CAFRGQSLAKNIQYF.

This clonotype was recorded at least ten times. The chain employs TRBV19 and TRBJ2-1; D is possibly TRBD1 (6 bases). V lost 7 bases and J 10 bases, leaving 17 bases between the germline ends. This CDR3 region has 13 residues. Germline V CDR1 and CDR2: LNHDA, SQIVND (reference sequence). The CDR3 sequence is CASNSDSLNEQFF. DNA of the CDR3: TGTGCCAGTAACTCGGACAGTTTAAACGAGCAGTTCTTC.

V and J are TRBV10-3 and TRBJ2-7; weak D call: TRBD1 (6 bases). The CDR3 runs 14 residues. The germline V and J ends were trimmed by 4 bases and 6 bases, with 16 bases remaining between them. Germline CDR1 ENHRY, CDR2 SYGVKD. The DNA for the CDR3 is TGTGCCATCAGTGTAACTTACAGGGTAGTCGAGCAGTACTTC. Translation gives CAISVTYRVVEQYF.

The V call is TRBV12-3 or TRBV12-4, the J call TRBJ1-1, with 7 bases identical to TRBD1. The CDR3 consists of 15 residues. J gave up 4 bases and V 8 bases, and 13 bases lay outside the gene matches. CDR3 coding DNA: TGTGCCAGCCCCAACCAGGGGGTGAGGAGCACTGAAGCTTTCTTT. This translates into CASPNQGVRSTEAFF.

Many counts were recorded for this clonotype. The chain joins TRBV7-8 to TRBJ1-6; a possible D gene is TRBD1 (6 bases). Germline assignment: CDR1 SGHVS and CDR2 FQNEAQ. This CDR3 has 18 residues. The germline V and J ends were trimmed by 0 bases and 0 bases, with 12 bases remaining between them. CDR3 in DNA: TGTGCCAGCAGCTTAGCGCGGCAGGGGAGCTCCTATAATTCACCCCTCCACTTT. Translating it yields CASSLARQGSSYNSPLHF.

The chain is built from TRBV6-5 and TRBJ1-1; TRBD1 agrees at 7 bases. The CDR3 totals 15 residues. Germline V gene sequence: CDR1 MNHEY, CDR2 SVGAGI. With 6 bases clipped from V and 4 bases from J, the junction kept 11 bases outside the gene matches. CDR3 in DNA: TGTGCCAGCAGACCACGGACAGGCCGAGGCACTGAAGCTTTCTTT. It yields the protein CASRPRTGRGTEAFF.

This clonotype was recorded at least ten times. This chain links TRBV18 with TRBJ1-6; D is perhaps TRBD1 (6 bases). This CDR3 region has 15 residues. V was pared by 3 bases and J by 5 bases, with 11 bases between. Germline V CDR1 and CDR2: KGHSH, LQKENI. The CDR3 DNA is TGTGCCAGCTCACCCGGGACACACAATAATTCACCCCTCCACTTT. Protein sequence: CASSPGTHNNSPLHF.

The sample holds many counts of this clonotype. A read error may account for a junction end that differs from germline. The DNA of the CDR3 is TGTGCCAGCAGTCACTCGGGAGGGGGCGCCTATGGCTACACCTTC. Amino acid sequence: CASSHSGGGAYGYTF. This chain joins TRBV6-5 and TRBJ1-2, with 7 bases identical to TRBD1. Germline CDR1 reads MNHEY; CDR2 reads SVGAGI. The CDR3 covers 15 residues.

This clonotype was counted once. The chain employs TRBV7-2 and TRBJ2-7; tentatively, D is TRBD2 (6 bases). Germline V gives CDR1 SGHTA, CDR2 FQGNSA. This CDR3 spans 11 amino acids. The CDR3 DNA reads as TGTGCTGCCGCCGCCGGGGGCGAGCAGTACTTC. Its protein product is CAAAAGGEQYF.

This clonotype occurred a few times. This chain connects TRBV29-1 to TRBJ1-1; the D is unclear. The CDR3 contains 15 residues. V was trimmed by 3 bases and J by 0 bases, leaving 14 bases between them. In germline, CDR1 is SQVTM, CDR2 ANQGSEA. The CDR3 DNA follows: TGCAGCGTTGAGGTGATGGGCGGCATGAACACTGAAGCTTTCTTT. Translating gives CSVEVMGGMNTEAFF.

This clonotype was seen ten or more times. This chain links TRBV10-1 with TRBJ1-5; possible D gene TRBD1, 5 bases. V was cut by 7 bases and J by 1 base, with 17 bases left in between. From germline, CDR1 is WNHNN and CDR2 SYGVQD (reference sequence). The CDR3 is made up of 16 amino acids. DNA for the CDR3: TGCGCCAGCATCGAGGAGGGGAGAGGGAGCAATCAGCCCCAGCATTTT. Residues: CASIEEGRGSNQPQHF.

With respect to this clonotype: A much larger clone sits a single nucleotide away, making a read error possible. This CDR3 fails to terminate in the conserved phenylalanine or tryptophan, so it likely reflects a read error. V usage is TRBV9 and J usage is TRBJ2-5; D perhaps matches TRBD2 (5 bases). V was cut by 3 bases and J by 5 bases, with 8 bases left in between. Germline V gives CDR1 SGDLS, CDR2 YYNGEE. This CDR3 region has 12 residues. CDR3 residues: CASSGGGETQYL. The DNA of the CDR3 is TGTGCCAGCAGCGGCGGCGGGGAGACCCAGTACCTC.

Only a few counts were recorded for this clonotype. This may come from a read error, since a much larger clone is one base off. The V gene is TRBV20-1, the J gene TRBJ2-7, with 9 bases matching TRBD1. CDR3 length: 13 amino acids. Germline V gene lookup returns CDR1 DFQATT and CDR2 SNEGSKA (reference sequence). CDR3 nucleotides: TGCAGAGTCCCGGGACAGGGACTCTACGCGCAGTACTTC. Its translation is CRVPGQGLYAQYF.

This clonotype showed up many times. The chain employs TRBV9 and TRBJ2-7, with TRBD2 as a possible D gene (6 bases). Germline V gives CDR1 SGDLS, CDR2 YYNGEE. With 2 bases removed from V and 4 bases from J, the gap between germline ends came to 10 bases. The CDR3 sequence is 13 residues long. The CDR3 DNA follows: TGTGCCAGCAGCGTGGGAGGACAATACGAGCAGTACTTC. It yields the protein CASSVGGQYEQYF.

The table lists this clonotype with many counts. V is TRBV6-6 and J is TRBJ2-1; 8 bases line up with TRBD2. From germline, CDR1 is MNHNY and CDR2 SVGAGI (reference sequence). Unmatched junction bases numbered 11, after V lost 5 bases and J lost 5 bases. This CDR3 is built from 16 residues. The CDR3 nucleotides read TGTGCCAGCAGTCCGCTAGCGGGCAACCGCCACAATGAGCAGTTCTTC. Amino acid sequence: CASSPLAGNRHNEQFF.

This rearrangement joins TRBV7-8 to TRBJ2-1; 7 positions agree with TRBD2. J lost 4 bases, V lost 9 bases, and 18 bases had no gene match. The CDR3 has 17 amino acids. Germline CDR1 reads SGHVS; CDR2 reads FQNEAQ. The DNA of the CDR3 is TGTGCCAGTAACCTAGGGACTGGGGACTACGATTACAATGAGCAGTTCTTC. Protein sequence: CASNLGTGDYDYNEQFF.

The table lists this clonotype with many counts. The chain joins TRBV12-3 or TRBV12-4 to TRBJ2-7, with TRBD1 matching over 9 bases. The CDR3 is made up of 16 amino acids. Trimming cost V 0 bases and J 2 bases; bases outside gene matches: 5. This CDR3 reads CASSLALTGGAYEQYF. CDR3 DNA: TGTGCCAGCAGTTTAGCGCTGACAGGGGGGGCCTACGAGCAGTACTTC.

This clonotype occurred many times. The chain recombines TRBV3-1 with TRBJ1-4; D gene unclear. The V end was cut by 3 bases, the J end by 7 bases, with 15 bases between. This CDR3 region has 15 residues. Germline CDR1 LGHDT, CDR2 YNNKEL (reference sequence). CDR3 bases: TGTGCCAGCAGCCATTATAGTACAGCTAGTGAAAAACTGTTTTTT. Its protein product is CASSHYSTASEKLFF.

This clonotype was seen ten or more times. The rearrangement links TRBV6-2 or TRBV6-3 to TRBJ2-7; D gene unclear. With 2 bases removed from V and 0 bases from J, the gap between germline ends came to 8 bases. The CDR3 spans 14 residues. CDR1 MNHEY and CDR2 SVGEGT come from the germline V gene. Written as DNA, the CDR3 is TGTGCCAGCAGTTACGGCCGAAGCTCCTACGAGCAGTACTTC. This sequence encodes CASSYGRSSYEQYF.

This clonotype was counted ten times or more. This chain links TRBV30 with TRBJ2-7; tentative D call: TRBD1 (6 bases). This CDR3 region has 13 residues. The V gene's germline CDR1 is GTSNPN and CDR2 SVGIG (reference sequence). With 2 bases removed from V and 3 bases from J, the gap between germline ends came to 11 bases. The CDR3 is CAWSRGNSYEQYF. In DNA, the CDR3 is TGTGCCTGGAGTAGGGGGAACAGCTACGAGCAGTACTTC.

This chain connects TRBV7-9 to TRBJ2-7; D is possibly TRBD1 (5 bases). Germline lookup yields CDR1 SEHNR and CDR2 FQNEAQ (reference sequence). The CDR3 is 16 amino acids. V dropped 5 bases and J dropped 0 bases, with 17 bases sitting between them. CDR3 in amino acids: CASSPSTGLSSYEQYF. CDR3 DNA: TGTGCCAGCAGCCCTTCTACAGGCCTAAGCTCCTACGAGCAGTACTTC.